The clone carrying this TCR beta chain turned up a few times. Its antigen is not identified. These data are taken from a study of T cell responses to AZD1222 COVID-19 vaccine. Across the study: Second doses were pooled across both intervals (about 4 or about 12 weeks). Study-wide points: Sampled repertoires all dated from after the peak T cell response. The sample set comprised mostly white British donors with more females, and clonal diversity was possibly underestimated.

Here immunoSEQ multiplex PCR was the method, and the copy in TCRdb shows in-frame clones only, minus some. The sample has around 150,000 clones, under 95% seen once. The sample was peripheral blood, taken on day 0 of AZD1222 vaccination. The sequence was collected from an adult in good health.

CDR3: CASTQNYEQYF. The CDR3 nucleotides are TGTGCCAGCACCCAAAACTACGAGCAGTACTTC. The rearrangement uses TRBV7-9 and TRBJ2-7; D is ambiguous. The V gene lost 7 bases and the J gene lost 3 bases, with 7 bases spanning the gap. CDR3 size: 11 residues. Looked up from germline, CDR1 is SEHNR and CDR2 is FQNEAQ (reference sequence).